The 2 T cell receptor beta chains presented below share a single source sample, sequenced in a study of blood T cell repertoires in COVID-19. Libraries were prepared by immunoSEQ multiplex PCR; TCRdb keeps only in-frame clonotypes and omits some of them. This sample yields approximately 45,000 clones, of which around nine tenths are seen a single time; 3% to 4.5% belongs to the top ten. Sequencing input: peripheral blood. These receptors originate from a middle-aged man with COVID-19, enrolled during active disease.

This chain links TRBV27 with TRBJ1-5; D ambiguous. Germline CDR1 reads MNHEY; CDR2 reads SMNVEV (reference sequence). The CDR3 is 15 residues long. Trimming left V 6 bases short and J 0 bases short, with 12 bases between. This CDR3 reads CASSLTWHSNQPQHF. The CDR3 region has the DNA TGTGCCAGCAGCCTTACATGGCATAGCAATCAGCCCCAGCATTTT.

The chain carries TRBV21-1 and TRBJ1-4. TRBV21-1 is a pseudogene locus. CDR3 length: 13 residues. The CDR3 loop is CASSLGGHEKLFF. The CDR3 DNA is TGTGCCAGCTCCCTCGGAGGTCATGAAAAACTGTTTTTT.